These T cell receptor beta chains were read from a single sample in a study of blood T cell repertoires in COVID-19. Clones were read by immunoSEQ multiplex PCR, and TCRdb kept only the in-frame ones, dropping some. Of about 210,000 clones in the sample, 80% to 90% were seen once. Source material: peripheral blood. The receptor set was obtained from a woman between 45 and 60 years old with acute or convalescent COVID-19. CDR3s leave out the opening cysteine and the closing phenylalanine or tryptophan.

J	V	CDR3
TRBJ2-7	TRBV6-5	ASRTGSIYEQY
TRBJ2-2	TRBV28	ASSETTSRRKGRGGELF
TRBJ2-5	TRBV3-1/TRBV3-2	ASSPGGRERETQY
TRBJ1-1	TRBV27	ASSPTFSVSAF
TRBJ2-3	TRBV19	ASSRTSGVTDTQY
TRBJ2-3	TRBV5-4	ASSQGGGITSTDTQY
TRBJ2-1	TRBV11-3	ASSLGQRYNEQF
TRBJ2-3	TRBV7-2	ASSKDLADLTDTQY
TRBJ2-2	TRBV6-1	ASSGQGARENTGELF
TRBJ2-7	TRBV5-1	ASSLMTGALYEQY
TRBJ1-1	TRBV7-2	ASSLGYSNTEAF
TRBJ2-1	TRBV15	ATSRTATYNEQF
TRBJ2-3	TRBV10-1	ASSRTGGQDTQY
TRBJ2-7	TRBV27	ASSSKGRTMDEQY
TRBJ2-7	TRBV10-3	AISVRQGGEYEQY
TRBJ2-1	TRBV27	ASSFDGAPPYNEQF
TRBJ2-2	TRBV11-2	ASTLGLAGSGELF
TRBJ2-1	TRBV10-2	ASSASRDLADEQF
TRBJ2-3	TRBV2	ASRLAGGPVDTQY
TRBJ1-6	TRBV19	ASSEGVWDSPLH
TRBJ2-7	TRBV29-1	SVVASNSYEQY
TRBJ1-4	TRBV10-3	AISESMQTNEKLF
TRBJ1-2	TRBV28	ASTPGRRENYGYT
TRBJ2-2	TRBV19	ASGRTKTYPGELF
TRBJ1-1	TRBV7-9	ASSLTGTTEAF
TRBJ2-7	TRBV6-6	ASSFGLSLEQY
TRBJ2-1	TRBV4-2	ASSQDRGSSYNEQF
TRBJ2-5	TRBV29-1	SVTGQRETQY
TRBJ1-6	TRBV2	ASRGANNSPLH
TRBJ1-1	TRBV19	ASSLELTEAF
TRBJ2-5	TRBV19	ASSINRPSGGETQY
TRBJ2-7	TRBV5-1	ASSLDDSTFEQY
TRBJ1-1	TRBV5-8	ASSPNIGGLGTEAF
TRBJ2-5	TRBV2	ASSGRDYEETQY
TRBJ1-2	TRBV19	ASRQPGRPGSGYT
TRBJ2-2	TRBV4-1	ASSQGLGLAGVGTGELF
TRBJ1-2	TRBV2	ASSPGTPNYGYT
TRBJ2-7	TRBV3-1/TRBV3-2	ASSPGETYEQY
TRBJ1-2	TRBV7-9	ASSLGRAAEGYT
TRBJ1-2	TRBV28	ASSTGGYGYT